The 18 T cell receptor beta chains reported below all come from one sample, sequenced in a study of glioma-infiltrating T cells. Amplification of TCR alpha and beta CDR3 regions from RNA used iRepertoire nested multiplex PCR. Via MiXCR, TCRdb re-called the multiplex PCR reads, giving one row per CDR3 protein. The table lists more than 95,000 distinct CDR3 sequences, roughly 24% of them singletons. The material sequenced was glioma tissue, nonneoplastic brain tissue, or PBMCs (not recorded which). Source of these receptors: a human donor with low-grade glioma or glioblastoma, undergoing nonglioma brain surgery, or in good health (not recorded which).

Details on this clonotype: A much bigger clone sits one base away, suggesting this may be a read error. The chain uses TRBV18 and TRBJ2-7; D possibly corresponds to TRBD1 (6 bases). The length of the CDR3 is 13 residues. Germline lookup yields CDR1 KGHSH and CDR2 LQKENI. V lost 3 bases to trimming and J lost 7 bases, with 13 bases between them. The DNA of the CDR3 is TGTGCCAGCTCACCGCCTCGACAGGATGAGCAGTACTTC. The encoded protein is CASSPPRQDEQYF.

This clonotype was seen repeatedly, ten times or more. The chain joins TRBV20-1 to TRBJ2-4, with D possibly TRBD1 on 6 matching bases. Germline CDR1 reads DFQATT; CDR2 reads SNEGSKA (reference sequence). This CDR3 contains 14 residues. The V and J ends lost 5 bases and 3 bases respectively, with 14 bases between them. The CDR3 DNA follows: TGCAGTGCTCTCTTACAGGGAGTCAAAAACATTCAGTACTTC. Protein sequence: CSALLQGVKNIQYF.

On this clonotype: One base away lies a much larger clone, so this may be a sequencing read error. The J gene is TRBJ1-5, the V gene TRBV6-6; TRBD1 might be the D (5 bases). The CDR3 spans 15 residues. In germline, CDR1 is MNHNY, CDR2 SVGAGI (reference sequence). Trimming pared 6 bases from V and 0 bases from J, leaving 12 bases between. The chain's CDR3 is CASRGRGCSNQPQHF. The CDR3 DNA follows: TGTGCCAGCAGGGGACGAGGCTGTAGCAATCAGCCCCAGCATTTT.

This clonotype was detected many times. V and J are TRBV28 and TRBJ1-4; D gene unclear. V lost 5 bases to trimming and J lost 5 bases, with 12 bases between them. CDR3 length: 14 residues. Germline CDR1 is MDHEN and CDR2 is SYDVKM. The CDR3 nucleotides read TGTGCCAGCAGTCCCCGGGTTCAAAATGAAAAACTGTTTTTT. Translation gives CASSPRVQNEKLFF.

The V gene is TRBV19, the J gene TRBJ2-2, with 8 nucleotides matching TRBD1. Germline V CDR1 and CDR2: LNHDA, SQIVND (reference sequence). The CDR3 has 15 amino acids. V gave up 2 bases and J gave up 8 bases; unmatched junction bases: 7. In DNA form, the CDR3 reads TGTGCCAGTAGTATAACTGGACAGGGCAGGGGGGAGCTGTTTTTT. Translating it yields CASSITGQGRGELFF.

The sample holds a few counts of this clonotype. V is TRBV12-5 and J is TRBJ2-1; no firm D call. The V and J ends lost 6 bases and 8 bases respectively, with 8 bases between them. This CDR3 has 11 amino acids. Germline V gene data show CDR1 as LGHNT and CDR2 as FRNRAP. The CDR3: CASGTLDEQFF. The CDR3 nucleotides are TGTGCTAGTGGCACTCTGGATGAGCAGTTCTTC.

This clonotype was seen repeatedly, ten times or more. V is TRBV7-2 and J is TRBJ2-7; D unresolved. The V gene's germline CDR1 is SGHTA and CDR2 FQGNSA. The length of the CDR3 is 14 residues. V was shortened by 1 base and J by 2 bases, with 9 bases between the two germline ends. The CDR3 DNA follows: TGTGCCAGCAGCTTAGGAGCGAACACCTACGAGCAGTACTTC. Its translation is CASSLGANTYEQYF.

This clonotype was seen many times. The rearrangement uses TRBV4-2 and TRBJ2-2; 7 bases align to TRBD1. J lost 4 bases, V lost 4 bases, and 3 bases had no gene match. CDR1 is LGHNA and CDR2 is YNFKEQ in the germline V gene. The CDR3 covers 14 residues. In nucleotides, the CDR3 is TGTGCCAGCAGCCGGGACAGCAGCACCGGGGAGCTGTTTTTT. Translation: CASSRDSSTGELFF.

This clonotype has ten or more counts. CDR3 DNA sequence: TGCAGTGCCACACATGGGACTAGCGGGCTAAATGAGCAGTTCTTC. Its protein is CSATHGTSGLNEQFF. The rearrangement links TRBV20-1 to TRBJ2-1; TRBD2 matches at 12 bases. The CDR3 extends over 15 amino acids. Losses at the gene ends were 6 bases for V and 7 bases for J; bases not matched to a gene: 10. CDR1 is DFQATT and CDR2 is SNEGSKA in the germline V gene (reference sequence).

The table lists this clonotype with a few counts. The CDR3: CASSSGGVRDLNTEAFF. Here the CDR3 DNA reads TGTGCCAGCAGCTCGGGGGGGGTCAGAGACCTTAACACTGAAGCTTTCTTT. This chain uses TRBV7-2 with TRBJ1-1, with a weak D call TRBD1 (5 bases). In germline, CDR1 is SGHTA, CDR2 FQGNSA. The CDR3 is 17 amino acids. V lost 4 bases, J lost 2 bases, and 20 bases lay in between.

This clonotype showed up many times. V and J are TRBV24-1 and TRBJ2-5; D may be TRBD2 (6 bases). Between the trimmed V and J ends, which lost 4 bases and 3 bases, there was a span of 14 bases. Germline V gene lookup returns CDR1 KGHDR and CDR2 SFDVKD. The CDR3 is made up of 15 amino acids. CDR3 sequence (DNA): TGTGCCACCAGTGAGCGGGGACTGAGCAAAGAGACCCAGTACTTC. It is translated as CATSERGLSKETQYF.

This clonotype was counted ten times or more. J is TRBJ2-1 and V is TRBV24-1; D not resolved. Germline CDR1 reads KGHDR; CDR2 reads SFDVKD. CDR3 size: 13 residues. Trimming took off 6 bases at V and 0 bases at J, with 5 bases between the two ends. DNA for the CDR3: TGTGCCACCAGTACAAGCTCCTACAATGAGCAGTTCTTC. It encodes CATSTSSYNEQFF.

Many counts were recorded for this clonotype. The rearrangement joins TRBV6-1 to TRBJ2-2; 10 bases align to TRBD2. CDR3 length: 14 residues. Per germline, CDR1 MNHNS and CDR2 SASEGT. Trimming removed 7 bases from V and 8 bases from J; junction bases left unmatched: 7. CDR3 in DNA: TGTGCCAGCACGAAGCTAGCGGGAGCTGGGGAGCTGTTTTTT. Protein: CASTKLAGAGELFF.

This clonotype has ten or more counts. V and J are TRBV12-3 or TRBV12-4 and TRBJ2-7, with TRBD1 matching 9 bases. Germline trimming cut 5 bases from V and 7 bases from J; bases unmatched to any gene: 12. CDR3 length: 15 residues. The CDR3 DNA follows: TGTGCCAGCAGTCCACACACAGGGGGCCTGGGAGAGCAGTACTTC. This encodes CASSPHTGGLGEQYF.

This clonotype was detected many times. The CDR3 region is CASSPPQMFYGYTF. Here the CDR3 DNA reads TGTGCCAGCAGCCCTCCCCAGATGTTCTATGGCTACACCTTC. This chain connects TRBV3-1 to TRBJ1-2; D is ambiguous. V lost 4 bases and J 4 bases, leaving 13 bases between the germline ends. Germline V CDR1 and CDR2: LGHDT, YNNKEL (reference sequence). This CDR3 spans 14 amino acids.

This clonotype has a count of ten or more. The chain is built from TRBV7-3 and TRBJ2-1; a possible D gene is TRBD2 (5 bases). Germline assignment: CDR1 SGHTA and CDR2 FQGTGA. The CDR3 sequence is 15 residues long. The V and J ends lost 4 bases and 2 bases respectively, with 12 bases between them. The chain's CDR3 is CASSSTSMAYNEQFF. The DNA of the CDR3 is TGTGCCAGCAGCTCTACTAGTATGGCCTACAATGAGCAGTTCTTC.

This clonotype was seen repeatedly, ten times or more. V usage is TRBV7-2 and J usage is TRBJ2-3; D remains ambiguous. This CDR3 region has 12 residues. V lost 5 bases to trimming and J lost 8 bases, with 11 bases between them. Germline loops: CDR1 SGHTA, CDR2 FQGNSA. The CDR3 is CASSPEWGTQYF. For the CDR3, the DNA is TGTGCCAGCAGCCCCGAGTGGGGTACGCAGTATTTT.

This clonotype was counted between two and nine times. The junction does not match germline at one end; this may be a read error. The CDR3 here is CASRDNVSSYNSPLYF. CDR3 in DNA: TGTGCCAGCAGAGACAACGTTAGCTCCTATAATTCACCCCTCTACTTT. The chain recombines TRBV28 with TRBJ1-6; no reliable D call. Germline-derived CDR1 and CDR2 are MDHEN and SYDVKM. The CDR3 consists of 16 residues.